This TCR beta chain was captured in a study of chemoradiotherapy in HPV16-positive cancers. Study-level results: Candidate HPV-specific clones and E7-related TCR motifs grew in tumor during treatment. HPV-specific T cells were functionally defined from only a couple of HPV16-positive patients. In HPV16-positive patients, HPV-responsive T-cell expansion tracked better recurrence-free survival.

Repertoires were generated with immunoSEQ multiplex PCR, while TCRdb's copy carries only in-frame clones and drops some. The repertoire holds fewer than 25,000 clones, 92% seen once, with 17% in the top ten. The CDR3 sequence is 13 residues long. Trimming removed 3 bases at V and 6 bases at J, with 13 bases between. From germline, CDR1 is SGHDT and CDR2 YYEEEE. Notes on this clone: What it recognizes is unknown.

The sample in question was blood, obtained from a patient who underwent chemoradiotherapy. The sequence was collected from a human donor with HPV-associated anogenital cancer. The chain combines TRBV5-6 with TRBJ2-7; D is possibly TRBD1 (6 bases). CDR3 DNA: TGTGCCAGCAGCTGGGGGACATATGCCGAGCAGTACTTC. It yields the protein CASSWGTYAEQYF.